This is a list of T cell receptor beta chains from one sample in a study of cytomegalovirus exposure and HLA in healthy donors. Profiling relied on immunoSEQ multiplex PCR, and the TCRdb table lists in-frame clones only, not all of them. Of tens of thousands of clones listed, approximately 71% are singletons. Sequenced: PBMCs. All receptors derive from a man between 40 and 49 years old in good health and CMV-seronegative. CDR3s include the opening cysteine and the closing phenylalanine or tryptophan. The D gene is left open where the match is weak. The size entry is marked missing in some rows and otherwise reads once, few, many or a size class.

>-|TRBV10-3|TRBJ2-7|-
TGTGCCATCAGTGCTAGCGCCTACGAGCAGTACTTC
CAISASAYEQYF
>-|TRBV19|TRBJ1-2|-
TGTGCCAGTAGCGATCAAGGGAGTACATACAACACCTTC
CASSDQGSTYNTF
>-|TRBV10-3|TRBJ1-5|-
TGTGCCACGAGGGATGGGGGCGGAGGCAATCAGCCCCAGCATTTT
CATRDGGGGNQPQHF
>-|TRBV4-1|TRBJ2-3|-
TGCGCCAGCAGCCAAGATCCCCCAGGACTCCTTCTCACAGATACGCAGTATTTT
CASSQDPPGLLLTDTQYF
>once|TRBV5-1|TRBJ2-7|TRBD1
TGCGCCAGCAGCTTGGCGGGACAGGGGGCGTACGAGCAGTACTTC
CASSLAGQGAYEQYF
>few|TRBV6-5|TRBJ1-4|-
TGTGCCAGCAGCCCCCCGGGTGGTAATGAAAAACTGTTTTTT
CASSPPGGNEKLFF
>-|TRBV5-1|TRBJ2-3|TRBD2
TGCGCCAGCAGCTTGGGGTCTAGCGGGGGGACCAACACAGATACGCAGTATTTT
CASSLGSSGGTNTDTQYF
>few|TRBV5-6|TRBJ1-5|-
TGTGCCAGCAGCTTGAGAGATCAGCCCCAGCATTTT
CASSLRDQPQHF
>-|TRBV5-1|TRBJ2-1|-
TGCGCCAGCAGCTTGGGGGACTTCAGCTTGGATGAGCAGTTCTTC
CASSLGDFSLDEQFF
>-|TRBV7-6|TRBJ2-2|TRBD2
TGTGCCAGCAGCCGGCTAGCGGGGGGGAACACCGGGGAGCTGTTTTTT
CASSRLAGGNTGELFF
>-|TRBV6-5|TRBJ2-3|-
TGTGCCAGCCGAACGACTCGCACAGATACGCAGTATTTT
CASRTTRTDTQYF
>-|TRBV15|TRBJ1-5|-
TGTGCCACCAGCAGAGATAGGGGTCAGCCCCAGCATTTT
CATSRDRGQPQHF
>-|TRBV5-1|TRBJ2-3|-
TGCGCCAGCAGCTTGACCTTCCAACAGACACTGAACACAGATACGCAGTATTTT
CASSLTFQQTLNTDTQYF
>many|TRBV10-2|TRBJ2-7|-
TGCGCCAGCAATCTGGGGGCAGGAGCCCATTACGAGCAGTACTTC
CASNLGAGAHYEQYF
>-|TRBV28|TRBJ1-4|TRBD1
TGTGCCAGCAGTCCTCCGGGACAGGGTGGTGAAAAACTGTTTTTT
CASSPPGQGGEKLFF
>-|TRBV15|TRBJ2-7|TRBD1
TGTGCCACCAGCAGACGAACTAGACAGGGTGCCGACGAGCAGTACTTC
CATSRRTRQGADEQYF
>-|TRBV7-6|TRBJ2-5|TRBD2
TGTGCCAGCAGACTCGGGGGGGAGACCCAGTACTTC
CASRLGGETQYF
>once|TRBV6-1|TRBJ1-6|TRBD1
TGTGCCAGCAGTGACAGACAGGGGTATTCACCCCTCCACTTT
CASSDRQGYSPLHF
>-|TRBV5-1|TRBJ2-7|-
TGCGCCAGCAGCTTGGGGGAGTCCTACGAGCAGTACTTC
CASSLGESYEQYF
>-|TRBV18|TRBJ2-1|-
TGTGCCAGCTCACCGACTCAGACGGGTAATGAGCAGTTCTTC
CASSPTQTGNEQFF
>few|TRBV10-1|TRBJ1-5|-
TGCGCCAGCAGCTATCAGCCCCAGCATTTT
CASSYQPQHF
>-|TRBV2|TRBJ2-5|-
TGTGCCAGCAGCTCCTCCACCGAGGCCCAGTACTTC
CASSSSTEAQYF
>-|TRBV15|TRBJ1-5|-
TGTGCCACCAGCAGACCCCGGACAGTCCCGGAGCCCCAGCATTTT
CATSRPRTVPEPQHF
>-|TRBV10-2|TRBJ2-1|-
TGCGCCAGCCTTAAGCGGGCTCAAGGTTTCTCCTACAATGAGCAGTTCTTC
CASLKRAQGFSYNEQFF
>few|TRBV7-8|TRBJ2-2|TRBD2
TGTGCCAGCAGCTTAGAGCCGGGAGGGGCTACCGGGGAGCTGTTTTTT
CASSLEPGGATGELFF
>-|TRBV10-3|TRBJ1-5|-
TGTGCCGTCCGGGGGGATGAGGGATATAGCAATCAGCCCCAGCATTTT
CAVRGDEGYSNQPQHF
>-|TRBV7-3|TRBJ2-5|TRBD2
TGTGCCAGCAGCGTTAGCGGGGGGGCCAGGGAGACCCAGTACTTC
CASSVSGGARETQYF
>-|TRBV5-6|TRBJ2-3|-
TGTGCCAGCAGCCCCAATAGCGGAGCTCGCACAGATACGCAGTATTTT
CASSPNSGARTDTQYF
>-|TRBV29-1|TRBJ2-7|TRBD1
TGCAGCGTGTGGACAGGGGAGGTCACCGAGCAGTACTTC
CSVWTGEVTEQYF
>-|TRBV7-9|TRBJ2-1|TRBD1
TGTGCCAGCAGCCTAGACAGGGGGGATGAGCAGTTCTTC
CASSLDRGDEQFF
>-|TRBV19|TRBJ1-2|TRBD1
TGTGCCAGTAGCCCTGGGACAGCTGCTAACTATGGCTACACCTTC
CASSPGTAANYGYTF
>-|TRBV9|TRBJ2-7|TRBD2
TGTGCCAGCAGCGGATCGATTAGCGGGAGCTCCTACGAGCAGTACTTC
CASSGSISGSSYEQYF
>-|TRBV5-1|TRBJ2-5|-
TGCGCCAGCAGCTTGGGAGGGGGGGAGGCATCCTTTGGAACCCAGTACTTC
CASSLGGGEASFGTQYF
>-|TRBV19|TRBJ1-5|-
TGTGCCAGTAGCACATACAGGAGCAATCAGCCCCAGCATTTT
CASSTYRSNQPQHF
>-|TRBV15|TRBJ2-7|TRBD2
TGTGCCACCAGCAGAGGAAGCGGGGGACTTTACGAGCAGTACTTC
CATSRGSGGLYEQYF
>once|TRBV6-6|TRBJ1-2|-
TGTGCCAGCAGTCCAAACCGGTTTACAGACTATGGCTACACCTTC
CASSPNRFTDYGYTF
>-|TRBV28|TRBJ1-5|-
TGTGCCAGCAGTTTTCTATCGGCAGGGAATCAGCCCCAGCATTTT
CASSFLSAGNQPQHF
>-|TRBV19|TRBJ1-2|-
TGTGCCAGTACCCAGAGGGACTATGGCTACACCTTC
CASTQRDYGYTF
>few|TRBV11-2|TRBJ1-4|TRBD1
TGTGCCAGCAGCTTAGCCCTTCAGGGGGGAGAAAAACTGTTTTTT
CASSLALQGGEKLFF
>-|TRBV7-6|TRBJ2-1|-
TGTGCCAGCAGCACACGGGAGATCGGCAATGAGCAGTTCTTC
CASSTREIGNEQFF
>-|TRBV5-1|TRBJ2-2|TRBD1
TGCGCCAGCGCCCAGGACAGGGCCCCCCCCGGGGAGCTGTTTTTT
CASAQDRAPPGELFF
>-|TRBV30|TRBJ2-2|TRBD1
TGTGCCTGGAGTGCACCGGGACAGGGAACCGGGGAGCTGTTTTTT
CAWSAPGQGTGELFF
>-|TRBV25-1|TRBJ1-5|-
TGTGCCAGCAGTGAATCCGAGGACAATCAGCCCCAGCATTTT
CASSESEDNQPQHF
>few|TRBV29-1|TRBJ2-7|-
TGCAGCGTTGATTCGTGGGAGGATGGCTACGAGCAGTACTTC
CSVDSWEDGYEQYF
>-|TRBV29-1|TRBJ2-1|-
TGCAGCGTCTCAGGCAGGGTTGGTTACAATGAGCAGTTCTTC
CSVSGRVGYNEQFF
>once|TRBV19|TRBJ2-6|TRBD1
TGTGCCAGTAGCCGGGACAGACTCCAGGTCCCCCTAAACTCTGGGGCCAACGTCCTGACTTTC
CASSRDRLQVPLNSGANVLTF
>few|TRBV19|TRBJ2-7|TRBD1
TGTGCCAGTAGTTCCGGACAGGGGTCCTACGAGCAGTACTTC
CASSSGQGSYEQYF
>-|TRBV9|TRBJ1-1|-
TGTGCCAGCAGCGTAGGTCCTCAGGGGCAGGGGAACACTGAAGCTTTCTTT
CASSVGPQGQGNTEAFF
>-|TRBV30|TRBJ1-1|-
TGTGCCTGGAATATGGCCTTCACTGAAGCTTTCTTT
CAWNMAFTEAFF
>-|TRBV10-3|TRBJ1-3|TRBD1
TGTGCCATCGGGGACAGGGGATTCTCTGGAAACACCATATATTTT
CAIGDRGFSGNTIYF
>-|TRBV5-8|TRBJ2-7|-
TGTGCCAGCAGCTTGTATGAGCAGTACTTC
CASSLYEQYF
>-|TRBV5-4|TRBJ1-1|-
TGTGCCAGCAGCTGGAAGGGGAAGGACACTGAAGCTTTCTTT
CASSWKGKDTEAFF
>-|TRBV25-1|TRBJ2-7|-
TGTGCCAGCAGGGGTCCGGGAAACACGGAGCAGTACTTC
CASRGPGNTEQYF
>-|TRBV21-1|TRBJ2-7|-
TGTGCCAGCAGGGCTCCGGAGGGACAGGGCCTCTCCTACGAGCAGTACTTC
CASRAPEGQGLSYEQYF
>-|TRBV9|TRBJ2-7|TRBD2
TGTGCCAGCAACCCTTCGGGGGGTGGCTCCTACGAGCAGTACTTC
CASNPSGGGSYEQYF
>few|TRBV5-6|TRBJ2-1|-
TGTGCCAGCAGCTTGGCACTAGCTGGTGAGCAGTTCTTC
CASSLALAGEQFF
>-|TRBV5-4|TRBJ1-2|TRBD1
TGTGCCAGCAGCTTGGGGACAGGGGGCGCTGCCAACTATGGCTACACCTTC
CASSLGTGGAANYGYTF
>-|TRBV7-2|TRBJ2-3|TRBD1
TGTGCCAGCAGCCCCCGACAGGGGGCAGATACGCAGTATTTT
CASSPRQGADTQYF